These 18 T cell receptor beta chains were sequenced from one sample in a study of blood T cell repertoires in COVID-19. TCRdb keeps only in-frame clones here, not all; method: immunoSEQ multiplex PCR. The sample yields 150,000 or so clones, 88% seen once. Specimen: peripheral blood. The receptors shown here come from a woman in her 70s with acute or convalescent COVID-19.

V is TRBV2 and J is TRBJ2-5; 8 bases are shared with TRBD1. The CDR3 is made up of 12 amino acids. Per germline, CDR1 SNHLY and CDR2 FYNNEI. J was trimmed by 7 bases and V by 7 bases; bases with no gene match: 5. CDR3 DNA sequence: TGTGCCAGCACCTCGACAGGGGCGACCCAGTACTTC. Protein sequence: CASTSTGATQYF. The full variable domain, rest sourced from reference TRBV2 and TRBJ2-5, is EPEVTQTPSHQVTQMGQEVILRCVPISNHLYFYWYRQILGQKVEFLVSFYNNEISEKSEIFDDQFSVERPDGSNFTLKIRSTKLEDSAMYFCASTSTGATQYFGPGTRLLVL.

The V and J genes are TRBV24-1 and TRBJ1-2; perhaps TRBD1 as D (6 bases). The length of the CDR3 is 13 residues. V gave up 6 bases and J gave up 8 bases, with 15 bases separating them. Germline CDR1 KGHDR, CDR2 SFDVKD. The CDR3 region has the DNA TGTGCCACCAGTAGGACAGCGCTGGGAGGCTACACCTTC. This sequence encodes CATSRTALGGYTF.

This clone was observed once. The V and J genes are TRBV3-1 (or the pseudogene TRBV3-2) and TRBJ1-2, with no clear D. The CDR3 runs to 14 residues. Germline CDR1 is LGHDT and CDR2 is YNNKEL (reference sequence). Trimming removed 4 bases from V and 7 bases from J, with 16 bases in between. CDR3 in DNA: TGTGCCAGCAGCCCCTCCTATAGCGGGCCTGGCTACACCTTC. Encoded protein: CASSPSYSGPGYTF.

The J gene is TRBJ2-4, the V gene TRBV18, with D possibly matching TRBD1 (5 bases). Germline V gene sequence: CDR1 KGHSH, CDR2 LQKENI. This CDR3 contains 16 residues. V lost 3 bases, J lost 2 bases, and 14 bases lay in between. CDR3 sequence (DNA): TGTGCCAGCTCACCGGAGACAGCCCCGACCAAAAACATTCAGTACTTC. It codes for CASSPETAPTKNIQYF.

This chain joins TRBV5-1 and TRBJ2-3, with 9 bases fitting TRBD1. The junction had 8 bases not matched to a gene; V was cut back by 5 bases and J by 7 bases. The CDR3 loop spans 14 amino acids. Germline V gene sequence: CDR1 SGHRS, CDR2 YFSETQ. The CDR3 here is CASRPGQGLNTQYF. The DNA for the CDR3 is TGCGCCAGCAGACCTGGACAGGGGCTAAATACGCAGTATTTT.

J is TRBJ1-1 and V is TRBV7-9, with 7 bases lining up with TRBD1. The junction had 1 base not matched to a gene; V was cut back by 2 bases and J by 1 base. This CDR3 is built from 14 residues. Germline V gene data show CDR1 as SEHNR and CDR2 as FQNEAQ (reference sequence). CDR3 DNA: TGTGCCAGCAGCTTAAGACAGGGGAACACTGAAGCTTTCTTT. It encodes CASSLRQGNTEAFF.

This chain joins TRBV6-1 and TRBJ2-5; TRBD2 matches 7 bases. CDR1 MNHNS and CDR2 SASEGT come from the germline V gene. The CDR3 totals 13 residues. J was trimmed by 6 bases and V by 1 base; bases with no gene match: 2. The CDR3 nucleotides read TGTGCCAGCAGTGAAGGGACTAGTAAGACCCAGTACTTC. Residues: CASSEGTSKTQYF.

The CDR3, as DNA: TGTGCCTCTGGGAGAGCCTACGAGCAGTACGTC. This codes for CASGRAYEQYV. This sequence joins TRBV28 and TRBJ2-7; possibly TRBD2 for D (5 bases). V lost 11 bases and J lost 2, with 10 bases in between. The CDR3 has 11 amino acids. Looked up from germline, CDR1 is MDHEN and CDR2 is SYDVKM.

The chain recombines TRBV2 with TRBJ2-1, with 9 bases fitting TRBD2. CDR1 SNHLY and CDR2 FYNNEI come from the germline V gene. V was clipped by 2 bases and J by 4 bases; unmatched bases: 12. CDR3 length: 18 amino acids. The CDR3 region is CASSERGRPGLAYNEQFF. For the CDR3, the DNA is TGTGCCAGCAGTGAAAGGGGCAGGCCGGGACTAGCATACAATGAGCAGTTCTTC.

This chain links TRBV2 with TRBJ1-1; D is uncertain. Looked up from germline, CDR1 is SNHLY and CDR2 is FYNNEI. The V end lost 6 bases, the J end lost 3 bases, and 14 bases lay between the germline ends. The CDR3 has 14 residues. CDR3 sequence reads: CASRTLYRDTEAFF. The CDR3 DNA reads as TGTGCCAGCAGGACTCTTTATCGGGACACTGAAGCTTTCTTT.

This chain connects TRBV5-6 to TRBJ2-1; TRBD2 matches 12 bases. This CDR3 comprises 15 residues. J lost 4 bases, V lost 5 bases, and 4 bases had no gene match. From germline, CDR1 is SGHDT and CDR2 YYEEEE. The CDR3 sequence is CASRRTSGGYNEQFF. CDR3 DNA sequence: TGTGCCAGCAGGAGAACTAGCGGGGGGTACAATGAGCAGTTCTTC.

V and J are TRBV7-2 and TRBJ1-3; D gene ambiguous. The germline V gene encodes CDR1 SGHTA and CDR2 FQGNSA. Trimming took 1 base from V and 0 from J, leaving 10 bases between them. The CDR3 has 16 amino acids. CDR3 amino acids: CASSLVSSDSGNTIYF. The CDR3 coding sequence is TGTGCCAGCAGCTTAGTATCGAGTGACTCTGGAAACACCATATATTTT.

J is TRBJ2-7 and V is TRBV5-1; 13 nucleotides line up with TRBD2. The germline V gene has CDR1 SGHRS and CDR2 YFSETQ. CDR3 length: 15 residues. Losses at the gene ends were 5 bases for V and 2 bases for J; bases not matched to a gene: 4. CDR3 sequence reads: CASRRTSGGAYEQYF. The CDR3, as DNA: TGCGCCAGCAGGCGCACTAGCGGGGGGGCCTACGAGCAGTACTTC.

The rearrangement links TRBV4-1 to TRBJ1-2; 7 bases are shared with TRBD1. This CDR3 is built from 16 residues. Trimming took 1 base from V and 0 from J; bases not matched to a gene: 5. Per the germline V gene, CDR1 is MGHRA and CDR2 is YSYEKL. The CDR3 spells CASSQVGQVANYGYTF. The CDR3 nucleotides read TGCGCCAGCAGCCAAGTCGGACAGGTGGCTAACTATGGCTACACCTTC.

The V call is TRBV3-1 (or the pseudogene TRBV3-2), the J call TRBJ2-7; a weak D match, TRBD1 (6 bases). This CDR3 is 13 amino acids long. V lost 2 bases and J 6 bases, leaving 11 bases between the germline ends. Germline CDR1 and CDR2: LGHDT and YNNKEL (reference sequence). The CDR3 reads CASSQRGTGEQYV. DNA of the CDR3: TGTGCCAGCAGCCAAAGGGGGACGGGCGAGCAGTACGTC.

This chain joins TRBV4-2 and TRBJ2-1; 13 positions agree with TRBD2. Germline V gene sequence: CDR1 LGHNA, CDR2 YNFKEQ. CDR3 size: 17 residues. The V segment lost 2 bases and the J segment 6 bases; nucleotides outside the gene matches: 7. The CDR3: CASSQPGGTSGVNEQFF. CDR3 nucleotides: TGTGCCAGCAGCCAACCGGGCGGGACTAGCGGGGTCAATGAGCAGTTCTTC.

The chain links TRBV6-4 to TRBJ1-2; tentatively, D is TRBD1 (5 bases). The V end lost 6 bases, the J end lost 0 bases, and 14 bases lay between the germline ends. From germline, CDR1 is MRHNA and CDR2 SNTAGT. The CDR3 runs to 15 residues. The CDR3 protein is CASSPGGYTNYGYTF. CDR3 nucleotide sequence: TGTGCCAGCAGCCCGGGGGGGTATACTAACTATGGCTACACCTTC.

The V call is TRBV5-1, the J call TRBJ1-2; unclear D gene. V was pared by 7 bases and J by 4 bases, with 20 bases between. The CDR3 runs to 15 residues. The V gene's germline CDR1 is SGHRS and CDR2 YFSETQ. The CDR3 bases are TGCGCCAGCCGAGGTGATTCATCTTTAAGCTATGGCTACACCTTC. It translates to CASRGDSSLSYGYTF. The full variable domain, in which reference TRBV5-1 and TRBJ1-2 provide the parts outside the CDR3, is KAGVTQTPRYLIKTRGQQVTLSCSPISGHRSVSWYQQTPGQGLQFLFEYFSETQRNKGNFPGRFSGRQFSNSRSEMNVSTLELGDSALYLCASRGDSSLSYGYTFGSGTRLTVV.